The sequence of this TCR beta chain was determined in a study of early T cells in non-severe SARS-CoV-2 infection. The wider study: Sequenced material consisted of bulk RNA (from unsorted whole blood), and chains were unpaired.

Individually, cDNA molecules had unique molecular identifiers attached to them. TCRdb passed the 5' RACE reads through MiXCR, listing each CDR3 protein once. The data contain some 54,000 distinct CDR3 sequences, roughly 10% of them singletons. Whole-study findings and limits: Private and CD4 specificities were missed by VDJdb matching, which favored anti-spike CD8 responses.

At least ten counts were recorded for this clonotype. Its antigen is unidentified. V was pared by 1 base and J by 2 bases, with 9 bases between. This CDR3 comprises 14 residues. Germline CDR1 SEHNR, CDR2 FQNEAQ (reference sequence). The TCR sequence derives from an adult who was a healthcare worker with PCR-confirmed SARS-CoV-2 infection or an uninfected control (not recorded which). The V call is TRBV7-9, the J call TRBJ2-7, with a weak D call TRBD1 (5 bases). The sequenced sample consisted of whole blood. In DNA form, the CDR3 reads TGTGCCAGCAGCTTAGGCACAGGAGCCTACGAGCAGTACTTC. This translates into CASSLGTGAYEQYF.